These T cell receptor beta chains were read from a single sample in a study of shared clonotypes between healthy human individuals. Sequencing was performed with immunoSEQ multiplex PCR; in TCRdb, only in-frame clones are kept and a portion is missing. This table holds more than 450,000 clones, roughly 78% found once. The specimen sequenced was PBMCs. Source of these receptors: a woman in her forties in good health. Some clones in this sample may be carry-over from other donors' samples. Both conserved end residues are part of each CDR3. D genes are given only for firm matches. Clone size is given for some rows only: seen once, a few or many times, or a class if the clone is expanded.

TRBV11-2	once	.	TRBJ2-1	TGTGCCAGCAGCCCCACGGTATCGGACTTCAATGAGCAGTTCTTC	CASSPTVSDFNEQFF
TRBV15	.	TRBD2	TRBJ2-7	TGTGCCACCGGCGGACTAGCATCCGAGCAGTACTTC	CATGGLASEQYF
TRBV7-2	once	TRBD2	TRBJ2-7	TGTGCCAGCAGCACCAGCGGGACCAGCTCCTACGAGCAGTACTTC	CASSTSGTSSYEQYF
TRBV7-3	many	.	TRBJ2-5	TGTGCCAGCAGCTCAGAAGAGACCCAGTACTTC	CASSSEETQYF
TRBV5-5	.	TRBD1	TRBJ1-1	TGTGCCAGCAGCTTTGCAGGGGGCACTGAAGCTTTCTTT	CASSFAGGTEAFF
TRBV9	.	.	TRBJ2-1	TGTGCCAGCAGCCAATCTGGCGGTTCCTACAATGAGCAGTTCTTC	CASSQSGGSYNEQFF
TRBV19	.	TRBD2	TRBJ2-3	TGTGCCAGTAGTATAGGACTAGCGGACACAGATACGCAGTATTTT	CASSIGLADTDTQYF
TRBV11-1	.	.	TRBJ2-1	TGTGCCAGCAGCTTCCAGGGATCTTACAATGAGCAGTTCTTC	CASSFQGSYNEQFF
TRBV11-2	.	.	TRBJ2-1	TGTGCCAGCAGCTTAAACAACAATGAGCAGTTCTTC	CASSLNNNEQFF
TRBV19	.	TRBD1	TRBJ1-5	TGTGCCAGTAGGACTAGGGGACAGGGGCCCCAAGAACCCCAGCATTTT	CASRTRGQGPQEPQHF
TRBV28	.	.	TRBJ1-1	TGTGCCAGCAATTCGAGGGGATGGGCCACTGAAGCTTTCTTT	CASNSRGWATEAFF
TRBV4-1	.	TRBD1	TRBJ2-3	TGCGCCAGCAGCGGATCCGGGACAGGAGGCACAGATACGCAGTATTTT	CASSGSGTGGTDTQYF
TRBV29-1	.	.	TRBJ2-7	TGCAGCGTTGGTCCCCGAGGGGGTCCATACGAGCAGTACTTC	CSVGPRGGPYEQYF
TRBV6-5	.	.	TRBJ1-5	TGTGCCAGCAGTTACTCGAGTCCCGGTAATCAGCCCCAGCATTTT	CASSYSSPGNQPQHF
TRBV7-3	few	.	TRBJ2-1	TGTGCCAGCAGCTGGACCGGGGGCCTCAATGAGCAGTTCTTC	CASSWTGGLNEQFF
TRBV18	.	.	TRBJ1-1	TGTGCCAGCTCAAATGGGGGAGCTAGCACTGAAGCTTTCTTT	CASSNGGASTEAFF
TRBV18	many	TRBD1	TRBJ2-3	TGTGCCAGCTCACCTGGGACAGGGGTGGATACGCAGTATTTT	CASSPGTGVDTQYF
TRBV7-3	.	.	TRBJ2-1	TGTGCCAGCAGCCTCCTACCCTATGTGGATGAGCAGTTCTTC	CASSLLPYVDEQFF
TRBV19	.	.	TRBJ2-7	TGTGCCAGTAGTAAGGACTACGAGCAGTACTTC	CASSKDYEQYF
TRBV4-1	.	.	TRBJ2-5	TGCGCCAGCAGCCGCTCGGGGGCGGCCCAAGAGACCCAGTACTTC	CASSRSGAAQETQYF
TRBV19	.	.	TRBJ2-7	TGTGCCAGTAGTATAAGGGGCGACGAGCAGTACTTC	CASSIRGDEQYF
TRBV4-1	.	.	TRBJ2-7	TGCGCCAGCAGCCAAGAGGGTCAGGGTGGGGGGCAGTACTTC	CASSQEGQGGGQYF
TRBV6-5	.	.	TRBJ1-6	TGTGCCAGCAGTTACCCAGGGACCAATTCACCCCTCCACTTT	CASSYPGTNSPLHF
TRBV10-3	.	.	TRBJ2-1	TGTGCCATCAGTCGGGACTCCTACAATGAGCAGTTCTTC	CAISRDSYNEQFF
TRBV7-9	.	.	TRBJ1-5	TGTGCCAGCAGCCAAGAGTTTTGGGGCAATCAGCCCCAGCATTTT	CASSQEFWGNQPQHF
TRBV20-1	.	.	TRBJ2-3	TGCAGTGCTCACCTTAAGGATACGCAGTATTTT	CSAHLKDTQYF
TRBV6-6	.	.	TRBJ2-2	TGTGCCAGCAGTTACAGGGGTAGCACCGGGGAGCTGTTTTTT	CASSYRGSTGELFF
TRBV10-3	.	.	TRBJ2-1	TGTGCCATCAGTGAGTTTTCCCAGCCCTACAATGAGCAGTTCTTC	CAISEFSQPYNEQFF
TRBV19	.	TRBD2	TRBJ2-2	TGTGCCAGTAGTACCCGGCGGGGGGTAGATTCCGGGGAGCTGTTTTTT	CASSTRRGVDSGELFF
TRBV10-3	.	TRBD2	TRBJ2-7	TGTGCCATCAGTGAGTTCTGGGGTAGGGTGCTAGCGGGAGAATGGTACGAGCAGTACTTC	CAISEFWGRVLAGEWYEQYF
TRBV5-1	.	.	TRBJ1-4	TGCGCCAGCAGCTCGTCCGTTAGTGGAGAAAAACTGTTTTTT	CASSSSVSGEKLFF
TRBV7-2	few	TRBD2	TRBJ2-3	TGTGCCAGCAGCAAGCGGAGACTAGCGGGGGAGGATACGCAGTATTTT	CASSKRRLAGEDTQYF
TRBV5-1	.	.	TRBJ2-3	TGCGCCAGCAGCTTGGATCGAGGAGATACGCAGTATTTT	CASSLDRGDTQYF
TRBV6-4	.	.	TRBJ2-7	TGTGCCAGCAGTGACAACCATGGACAAAAGAGCTCCTACGAGCAGTACTTC	CASSDNHGQKSSYEQYF
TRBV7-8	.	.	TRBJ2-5	TGTGCCAGCAGCTTAGTGAGGCTCCGCCGGACGACCCAGTACTTC	CASSLVRLRRTTQYF
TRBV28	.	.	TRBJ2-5	TGTGCCAGCAGTTTTTGGGACGGTGTCCAAGAGACCCAGTACTTC	CASSFWDGVQETQYF
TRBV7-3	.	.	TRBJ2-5	TGTGCCAGCAGCTTCGGAGCCCAAGAGACCCAGTACTTC	CASSFGAQETQYF
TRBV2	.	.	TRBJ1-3	TGTGCCAGCAGTCCCGGGACCTCTGGAAACACCATATATTTT	CASSPGTSGNTIYF
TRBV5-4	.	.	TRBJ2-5	TGTGCCAGCAGCTTGGAATTTGGGGGGCAAGAGACCCAGTACTTC	CASSLEFGGQETQYF
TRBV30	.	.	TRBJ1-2	TGTGCCTGGATCATCGTCGGGGCAGGAGGCTACACCTTC	CAWIIVGAGGYTF
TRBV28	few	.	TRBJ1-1	TGTGCCTCCCTGAGGGGTAACACTGAAGCTTTCTTT	CASLRGNTEAFF
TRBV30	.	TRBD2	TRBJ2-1	TGTGCCTGGAGTTCGCTAGCGGGAGGAAATGAGCAGTTCTTC	CAWSSLAGGNEQFF
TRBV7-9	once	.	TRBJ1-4	TGTGCCAGCAGCCCCTCGGGGGGCTCAGGGGAAAAACTGTTTTTT	CASSPSGGSGEKLFF
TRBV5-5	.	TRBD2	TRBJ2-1	TGTGCCAGCAGCTGGAGAACTAGCGGGAGGGTAGGCCATGAGCAGTTCTTC	CASSWRTSGRVGHEQFF
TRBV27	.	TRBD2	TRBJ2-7	TGTGCCAGCAGTTTGTTCCCTACTAGCGGCCGCTCCTACGAGCAGTACTTC	CASSLFPTSGRSYEQYF
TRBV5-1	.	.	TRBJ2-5	TGCGCCAGCAGCTTGCAGGTCCAAGAGACCCAGTACTTC	CASSLQVQETQYF
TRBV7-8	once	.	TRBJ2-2	TGTGCCAGCAGCTTAGTCGGGCTCTACACCGGGGAGCTGTTTTTT	CASSLVGLYTGELFF
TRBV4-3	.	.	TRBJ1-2	TGCGCCAGCAGCCAAGAAGGCAGGGCCGACTATGGCTACACCTTC	CASSQEGRADYGYTF
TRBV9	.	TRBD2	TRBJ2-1	TGTGCCAGCAGCGGGGGGCCGGGACTAGCTTACAATGAGCAGTTCTTC	CASSGGPGLAYNEQFF
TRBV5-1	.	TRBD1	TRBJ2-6	TGCGCCAGCAGCTTCACCGGGACAGCGCTAGTCAACGTCCTGACTTTC	CASSFTGTALVNVLTF
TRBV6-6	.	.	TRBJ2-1	TGTGCCAGCAGTTACTCGAGGGTATACAATGAGCAGTTCTTC	CASSYSRVYNEQFF
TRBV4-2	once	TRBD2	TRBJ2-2	TGTGCCAGCAGCCAAGTCTCTAGCGGGAGCACCGGGGAGCTGTTTTTT	CASSQVSSGSTGELFF
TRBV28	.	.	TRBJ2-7	TGTGCCAGCAGTTTCGTACTTTCCTACGAGCAGTACTTC	CASSFVLSYEQYF
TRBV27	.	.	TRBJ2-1	TGTGCCAGCAGTTTTGGCAATGAGCAGTTCTTC	CASSFGNEQFF
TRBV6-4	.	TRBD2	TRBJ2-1	TGTGCCAGCAGTGTCTTAGCGGGAGCAGTCTACAATGAGCAGTTCTTC	CASSVLAGAVYNEQFF
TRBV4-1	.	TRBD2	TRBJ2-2	TGCGCCAGCAGCCAAGGTGGACTAGCGGGAGTTGGTACCGGGGAGCTGTTTTTT	CASSQGGLAGVGTGELFF
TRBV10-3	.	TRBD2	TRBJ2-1	TGTGCCATCAGTGAGTCAACTAGCGGGAAGGACGGTGAGCAGTTCTTC	CAISESTSGKDGEQFF
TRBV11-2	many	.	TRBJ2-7	TGTGCCAGCAGCAATAGGGTGTCCGGGCACTACGAGCAGTACTTC	CASSNRVSGHYEQYF
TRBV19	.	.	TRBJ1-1	TGTGCCAGTAGTATCCGACAGAAGAACACTGAAGCTTTCTTT	CASSIRQKNTEAFF
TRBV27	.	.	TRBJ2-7	TGTGCCAGCAGTTCCCTCCCACGGGCCGAGCAGTACTTC	CASSSLPRAEQYF